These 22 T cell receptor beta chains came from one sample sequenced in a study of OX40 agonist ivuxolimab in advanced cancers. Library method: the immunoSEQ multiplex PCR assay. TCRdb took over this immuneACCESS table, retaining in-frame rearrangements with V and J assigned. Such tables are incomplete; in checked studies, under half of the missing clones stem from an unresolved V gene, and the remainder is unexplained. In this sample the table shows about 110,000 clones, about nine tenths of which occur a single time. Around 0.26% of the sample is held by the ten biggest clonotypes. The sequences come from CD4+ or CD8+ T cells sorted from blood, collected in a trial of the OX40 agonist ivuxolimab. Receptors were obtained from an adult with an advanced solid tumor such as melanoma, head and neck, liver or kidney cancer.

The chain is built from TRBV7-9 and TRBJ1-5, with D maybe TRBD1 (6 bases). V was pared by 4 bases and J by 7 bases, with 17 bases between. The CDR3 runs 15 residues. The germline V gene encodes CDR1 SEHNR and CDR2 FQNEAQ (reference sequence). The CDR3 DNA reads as TGTGCCAGCAGCTCGGACAGACGTTCGGGGCAGCCCCAGCATTTT. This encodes CASSSDRRSGQPQHF.

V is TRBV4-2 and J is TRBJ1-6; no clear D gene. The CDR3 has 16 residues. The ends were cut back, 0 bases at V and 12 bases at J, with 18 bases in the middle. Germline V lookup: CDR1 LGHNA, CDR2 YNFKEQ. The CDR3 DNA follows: TGTGCCAGCAGCCAAGAGGCAGGCGGCGAGATTGAACCCCTCCACTTT. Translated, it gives CASSQEAGGEIEPLHF.

The CDR3 protein is CASSTRDSATNEKLFF. CDR3 nucleotide sequence: TGTGCCAGCAGCACTCGGGACAGCGCAACTAATGAAAAACTGTTTTTT. The rearrangement uses TRBV4-2 and TRBJ1-4, with 7 bases aligning to TRBD1. Germline V lookup: CDR1 LGHNA, CDR2 YNFKEQ. With V trimmed by 5 bases and J by 0 bases, 6 bases remained unmatched. The CDR3 runs to 16 residues.

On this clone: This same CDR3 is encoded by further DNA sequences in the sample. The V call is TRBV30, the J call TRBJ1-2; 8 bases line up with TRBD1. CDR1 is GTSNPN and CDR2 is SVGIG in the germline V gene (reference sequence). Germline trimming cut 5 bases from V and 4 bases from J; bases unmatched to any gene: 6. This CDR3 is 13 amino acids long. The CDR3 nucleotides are TGTGCCTGGGGGCGGGACAGGCCCTATGGCTACACCTTC. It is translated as CAWGRDRPYGYTF. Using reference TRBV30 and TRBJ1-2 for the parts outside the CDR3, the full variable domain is SQTIHQWPATLVQPVGSPLSLECTVEGTSNPNLYWYRQAAGRGLQLLFYSVGIGQISSEVPQNLSASRPQDRQFILSSKKLLLSDSGFYLCAWGRDRPYGYTFGSGTRLTVV.

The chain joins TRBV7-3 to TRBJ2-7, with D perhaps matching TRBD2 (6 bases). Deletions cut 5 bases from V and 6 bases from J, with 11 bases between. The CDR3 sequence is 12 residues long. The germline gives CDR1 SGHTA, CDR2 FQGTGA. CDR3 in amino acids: CASSPLEGEQYF. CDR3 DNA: TGTGCCAGCAGCCCCCTGGAGGGCGAGCAGTACTTC. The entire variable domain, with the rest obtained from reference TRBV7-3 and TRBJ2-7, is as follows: GAGVSQTPSNKVTEKGKYVELRCDPISGHTALYWYRQSLGQGPEFLIYFQGTGAADDSGLPNDRFFAVRPEGSVSTLKIQRTERGDSAVYLCASSPLEGEQYFGPGTRLTVT.

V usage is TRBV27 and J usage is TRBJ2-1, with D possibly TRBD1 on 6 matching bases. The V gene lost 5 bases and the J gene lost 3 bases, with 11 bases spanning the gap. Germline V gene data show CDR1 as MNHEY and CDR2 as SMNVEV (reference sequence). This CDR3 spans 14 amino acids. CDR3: CASSPTGFYNEQFF. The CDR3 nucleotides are TGTGCCAGCAGTCCCACAGGGTTCTACAATGAGCAGTTCTTC.

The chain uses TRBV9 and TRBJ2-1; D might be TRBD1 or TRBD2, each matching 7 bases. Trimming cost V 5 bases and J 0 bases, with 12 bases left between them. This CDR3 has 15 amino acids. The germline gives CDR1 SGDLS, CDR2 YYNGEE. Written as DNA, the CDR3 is TGTGCCAGCAGTCAGGGGGGGAGCTCCTACAATGAGCAGTTCTTC. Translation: CASSQGGSSYNEQFF.

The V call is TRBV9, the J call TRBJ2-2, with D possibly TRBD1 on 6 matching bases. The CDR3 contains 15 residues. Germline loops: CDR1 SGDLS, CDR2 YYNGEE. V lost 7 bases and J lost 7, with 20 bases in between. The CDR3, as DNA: TGTGCCAGCGACGCCGGGACACTTAGGGACGGGGAGCTGTTTTTT. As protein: CASDAGTLRDGELFF.

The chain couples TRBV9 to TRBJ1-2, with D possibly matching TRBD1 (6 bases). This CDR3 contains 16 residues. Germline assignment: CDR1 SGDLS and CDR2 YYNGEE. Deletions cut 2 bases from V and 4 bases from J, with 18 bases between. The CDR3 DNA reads TGTGCCAGCAGCGTGGGGGGGCAGGACAAGGTCTATGGCTACACCTTC. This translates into CASSVGGQDKVYGYTF.

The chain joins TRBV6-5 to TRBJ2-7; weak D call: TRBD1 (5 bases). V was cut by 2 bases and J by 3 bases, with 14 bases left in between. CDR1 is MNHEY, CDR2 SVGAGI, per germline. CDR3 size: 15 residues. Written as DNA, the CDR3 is TGTGCCAGCAGTTACGACAGAGTAAATGTCTACGAGCAGTACTTC. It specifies CASSYDRVNVYEQYF.

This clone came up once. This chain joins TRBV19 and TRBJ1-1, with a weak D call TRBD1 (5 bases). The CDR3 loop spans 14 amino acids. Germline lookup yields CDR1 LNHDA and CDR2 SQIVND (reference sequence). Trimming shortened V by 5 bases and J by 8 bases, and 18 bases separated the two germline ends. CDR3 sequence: CASSSRTGGREAFF. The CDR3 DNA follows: TGTGCCAGTAGTTCCCGAACAGGAGGGAGAGAAGCTTTCTTT.

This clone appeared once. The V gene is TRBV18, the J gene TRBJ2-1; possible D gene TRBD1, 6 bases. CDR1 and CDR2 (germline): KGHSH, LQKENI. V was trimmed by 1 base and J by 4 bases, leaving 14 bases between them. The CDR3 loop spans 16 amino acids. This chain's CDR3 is CASSPQTGTLYNEQFF. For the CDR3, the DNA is TGTGCCAGCTCACCACAGACCGGGACACTTTACAATGAGCAGTTCTTC.

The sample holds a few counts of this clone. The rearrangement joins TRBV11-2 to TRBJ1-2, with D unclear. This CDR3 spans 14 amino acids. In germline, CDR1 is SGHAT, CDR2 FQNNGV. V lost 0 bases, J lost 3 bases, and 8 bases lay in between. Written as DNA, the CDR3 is TGTGCCAGCAGCTTAGATGCAGCCTACTATGGCTACACCTTC. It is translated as CASSLDAAYYGYTF.

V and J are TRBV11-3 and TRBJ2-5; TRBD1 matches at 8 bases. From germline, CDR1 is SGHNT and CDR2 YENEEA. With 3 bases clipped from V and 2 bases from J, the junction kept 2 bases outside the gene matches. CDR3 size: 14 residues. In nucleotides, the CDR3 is TGTGCCAGCAGCTTGACAGGGGATCAAGAGACCCAGTACTTC. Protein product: CASSLTGDQETQYF.

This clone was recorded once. The CDR3 DNA sequence: TGTGCCAGCAGAAAACAGGGTAGGACTGAAGCTTTCTTT. Residues: CASRKQGRTEAFF. V gene TRBV28 combines with J gene TRBJ1-1; perhaps TRBD1 as D (6 bases). Germline values: CDR1 MDHEN, CDR2 SYDVKM. Trimming stripped 6 bases from V and 5 bases from J, with 13 bases between. The CDR3 covers 13 residues.

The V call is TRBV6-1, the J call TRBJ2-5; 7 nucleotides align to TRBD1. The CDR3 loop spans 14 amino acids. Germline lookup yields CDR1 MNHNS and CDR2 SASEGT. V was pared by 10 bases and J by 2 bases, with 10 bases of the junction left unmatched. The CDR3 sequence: CATTRGTVQETQYF. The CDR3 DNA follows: TGTGCCACCACTAGAGGGACAGTACAAGAGACCCAGTACTTC.

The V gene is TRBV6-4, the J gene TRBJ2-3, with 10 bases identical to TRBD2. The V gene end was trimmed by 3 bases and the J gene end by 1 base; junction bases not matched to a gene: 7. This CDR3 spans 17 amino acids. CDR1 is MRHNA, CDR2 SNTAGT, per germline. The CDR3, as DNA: TGTGCCAGCAGTGAGGCCCCCAGCGGGAGGGGCACAGATACGCAGTATTTT. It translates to CASSEAPSGRGTDTQYF.

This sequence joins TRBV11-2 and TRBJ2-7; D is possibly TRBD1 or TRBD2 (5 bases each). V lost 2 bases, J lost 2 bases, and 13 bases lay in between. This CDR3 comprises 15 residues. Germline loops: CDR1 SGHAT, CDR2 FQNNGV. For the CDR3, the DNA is TGTGCCAGCAGCTTATCCGGGACGGGTGCCTACGAGCAGTACTTC. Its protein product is CASSLSGTGAYEQYF.

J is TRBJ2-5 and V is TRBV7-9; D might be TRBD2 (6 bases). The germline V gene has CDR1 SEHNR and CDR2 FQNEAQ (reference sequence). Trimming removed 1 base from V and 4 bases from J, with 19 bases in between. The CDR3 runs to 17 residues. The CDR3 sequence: CASSLGEAWDSGETQYF. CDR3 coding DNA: TGTGCCAGCAGCTTAGGGGAGGCGTGGGACTCCGGAGAGACCCAGTACTTC. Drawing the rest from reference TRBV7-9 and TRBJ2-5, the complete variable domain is DTGVSQNPRHKITKRGQNVTFRCDPISEHNRLYWYRQTLGQGPEFLTYFQNEAQLEKSRLLSDRFSAERPKGSFSTLEIQRTEQGDSAMYLCASSLGEAWDSGETQYFGPGTRLLVL.

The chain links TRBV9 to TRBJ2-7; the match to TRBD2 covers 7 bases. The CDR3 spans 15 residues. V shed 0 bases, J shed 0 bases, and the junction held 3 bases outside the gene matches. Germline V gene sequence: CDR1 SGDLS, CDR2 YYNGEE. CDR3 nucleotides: TGTGCCAGCAGCGTAGGGGCGGGAGACTCCTACGAGCAGTACTTC. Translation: CASSVGAGDSYEQYF.

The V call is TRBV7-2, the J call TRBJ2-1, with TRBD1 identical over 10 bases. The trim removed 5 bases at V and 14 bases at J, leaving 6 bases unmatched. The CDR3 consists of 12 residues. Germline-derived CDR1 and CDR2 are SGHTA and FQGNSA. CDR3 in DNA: TGTGCCAGCAGCCTGGGGACAGGGGTTGAGTTCTTC. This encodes CASSLGTGVEFF.

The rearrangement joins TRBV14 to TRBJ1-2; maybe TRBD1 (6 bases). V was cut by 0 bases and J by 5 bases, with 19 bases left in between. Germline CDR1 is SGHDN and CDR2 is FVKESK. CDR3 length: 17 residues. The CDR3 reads CASSQDPLNRVQYGYTF. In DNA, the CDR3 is TGTGCCAGCAGCCAAGATCCCCTGAACAGGGTACAGTATGGCTACACCTTC.